This T cell receptor (beta chain) was obtained from a study of T cell responses to AZD1222 COVID-19 vaccine. Comments on this clone: No antigen is known for it.

CDR1 KGHSH and CDR2 LQKENI come from the germline V gene. Between the trimmed V and J ends, which lost 1 base and 4 bases, there was a span of 10 bases. The CDR3 runs 14 residues. Study findings and constraints: The CD4 TCRs associated with vaccination extended across spike and predominated at 160-218 and 743-854. The sample set comprised mostly white British donors with more females, and clonal diversity was possibly underestimated. Repertoires were sampled only after the peak T cell response.

Clones were read by immunoSEQ multiplex PCR, and TCRdb kept only the in-frame ones, dropping some. The table shows about 100,000 clones, with nearly 90% occurring only once. Here the sequenced sample was peripheral blood, taken 28 days after the second AZD1222 dose. V is TRBV18 and J is TRBJ1-1, with D unresolved. The TCR comes from an adult who received the AZD1222 COVID-19 vaccine. Here the CDR3 reads CASSPRGGGTEAFF. The CDR3 DNA follows: TGTGCCAGCTCACCACGTGGCGGAGGCACTGAAGCTTTCTTT. Drawing the rest from reference TRBV18 and TRBJ1-1, the complete variable domain is NAGVMQNPRHLVRRRGQEARLRCSPMKGHSHVYWYRQLPEEGLKFMVYLQKENIIDESGMPKERFSAEFPKEGPSILRIQQVVRGDSAAYFCASSPRGGGTEAFFGQGTRLTVV.